The clone carrying this TCR beta chain was seen a few times. This sample is drawn from a study of CD8+CD57+ T cells in acquired aplastic anemia. By flow cytometry, patients selected for sequencing had shown an expansion of CD8+CD57+ cells. Germline loops: CDR1 SEHNR, CDR2 FQNEAQ (reference sequence). This CDR3 has 14 amino acids. V dropped 7 bases and J dropped 6 bases, with 15 bases sitting between them. Using genomic DNA as the template, TCR beta VDJ and CDR3 profiling was carried out. TCRdb passed the reads through MiXCR, listing each CDR3 protein once. The sample yields around 500,000 distinct CDR3 sequences, over 25% seen once.

The receptor was isolated from a human donor with aplastic anemia. The chain is built from TRBV7-9 and TRBJ2-2; tentative D call: TRBD1 (6 bases). The sample comprised sorted CD4+, CD8+, or CD8+CD57+ T cells (not recorded which) from PBMCs. CDR3 amino acids: CASTNHRESGELFF. CDR3 DNA sequence: TGTGCCAGCACAAACCACAGGGAATCCGGGGAGCTGTTTTTT.